A single sample gave rise to the 23 T cell receptor beta chains below, sequenced in a study of shared clonotypes between healthy human individuals. The protocol was immunoSEQ multiplex PCR, while the TCRdb copy is restricted to in-frame clones and leaves out a portion. The data contain more than 2,000,000 clones, over 85% of them singletons. The source material was naive CD4+ T cells from PBMCs. Subset: CD45RA+ positively selected. The receptors come from a man aged 18 to 30 in good health. Some clones in this sample may be carry-over from other donors' samples.

Regarding this clone: Other DNA sequences from this sample encode an identical CDR3 as well. This CDR3 is CASSVDGTGEETQYF. In DNA form, the CDR3 reads TGTGCCAGCAGCGTAGATGGGACAGGGGAGGAGACCCAGTACTTC. The V and J genes are TRBV9 and TRBJ2-5, with TRBD1 matching over 10 bases. The CDR3 is 15 amino acids. Germline assignment: CDR1 SGDLS and CDR2 YYNGEE. The V segment lost 0 bases and the J segment 5 bases; nucleotides outside the gene matches: 4.

This chain connects TRBV7-9 to TRBJ1-1; possible D gene TRBD1, 5 bases. Per the germline V gene, CDR1 is SEHNR and CDR2 is FQNEAQ (reference sequence). With 1 base removed from V and 11 bases from J, the gap between germline ends came to 11 bases. This CDR3 has 12 residues. DNA for the CDR3: TGTGCCAGCAGCTTAGAACAGGTCGAGGCTTTCTTT. Protein sequence: CASSLEQVEAFF.

The chain recombines TRBV28 with TRBJ2-1, with D tentatively TRBD2 (5 bases). This CDR3 comprises 15 residues. Germline V gene data show CDR1 as MDHEN and CDR2 as SYDVKM. Trimming took off 6 bases at V and 8 bases at J, with 20 bases between the two ends. CDR3 amino acids: CASRNSWTGIHEQFF. The DNA of the CDR3 is TGTGCCAGCAGGAATAGTTGGACTGGCATCCATGAGCAGTTCTTC.

The rearrangement links TRBV5-4 to TRBJ1-2, with 9 bases that match TRBD1. The junction had 3 bases not matched to a gene; V was cut back by 2 bases and J by 4 bases. From germline, CDR1 is SGHNT and CDR2 YYREEE (reference sequence). The CDR3 has 14 residues. CDR3: CASSFKQGAYGYTF. The CDR3 DNA sequence: TGTGCCAGCAGCTTCAAACAGGGGGCCTATGGCTACACCTTC.

In the case of this clone: Different DNA sequences within this sample yield the same CDR3. The chain uses TRBV2 and TRBJ2-7; the D gene is possibly TRBD2 (5 bases). The CDR3 extends over 12 amino acids. Germline CDR1 SNHLY, CDR2 FYNNEI. V was pared by 6 bases and J by 4 bases, with 10 bases between. CDR3 region: CASRGDIYEQYF. The CDR3 DNA is TGTGCCAGCAGGGGAGATATTTACGAGCAGTACTTC.

The chain is built from TRBV2 and TRBJ2-2; D tentatively reads TRBD1 or TRBD2 (6 bases each). Germline V gene data show CDR1 as SNHLY and CDR2 as FYNNEI. The CDR3 length is 16 residues. The germline V and J ends were trimmed by 8 bases and 2 bases, with 18 bases remaining between them. CDR3 in amino acids: CASSSLSGANTGELFF. The CDR3 DNA reads as TGTGCCAGCTCTAGCTTATCGGGGGCAAACACCGGGGAGCTGTTTTTT.

This chain links TRBV5-1 with TRBJ1-1; TRBD1 matches at 7 bases. CDR1 is SGHRS and CDR2 is YFSETQ in the germline V gene. CDR3 size: 18 residues. The junction had 17 bases not matched to a gene; V was cut back by 3 bases and J by 3 bases. CDR3 residues: CASSSLPGQTDLDTEAFF. The CDR3 nucleotides read TGCGCCAGCAGCTCGCTACCGGGACAGACAGACTTGGACACTGAAGCTTTCTTT.

The chain combines TRBV5-4 with TRBJ2-1; TRBD2 might be the D (6 bases). CDR1 is SGHNT, CDR2 YYREEE, per germline (reference sequence). V was trimmed by 4 bases and J by 8 bases, leaving 25 bases between them. CDR3 length: 17 residues. CDR3 in DNA: TGTGCCAGCAGCCCACTACTCGGGGGTGAGGGAGGTGATGAGCAGTTCTTC. This translates into CASSPLLGGEGGDEQFF.

The chain links TRBV5-1 to TRBJ2-5; D gene uncertain. CDR3 length: 13 amino acids. CDR1 and CDR2 from the germline V gene are SGHRS and YFSETQ. V was pared by 2 bases and J by 5 bases, with 10 bases between. The chain's CDR3 is CASSLLGWETQYF. The CDR3 coding sequence is TGCGCCAGCAGCTTATTGGGGTGGGAGACCCAGTACTTC.

The chain has TRBV5-4 and TRBJ1-4; the D is unclear. CDR3 length: 14 amino acids. Germline CDR1 is SGHNT and CDR2 is YYREEE (reference sequence). V lost 2 bases and J 6 bases, leaving 11 bases between the germline ends. CDR3 nucleotide sequence: TGTGCCAGCAGCTTAAGGGCGGCTGATGAAAAACTGTTTTTT. It specifies CASSLRAADEKLFF.

The rearrangement uses TRBV6-1 and TRBJ2-6, with D possibly matching TRBD2 (6 bases). The V gene lost 4 bases and the J gene lost 4 bases, with 11 bases spanning the gap. The CDR3 is 15 residues long. Germline CDR1 and CDR2: MNHNS and SASEGT. CDR3 sequence reads: CASSGEVAGANVLTF. In DNA form, the CDR3 reads TGTGCCAGCAGTGGGGAGGTTGCCGGGGCCAACGTCCTGACTTTC.

CDR3 residues: CASGGGILRGYTF. In DNA, the CDR3 is TGTGCCAGCGGCGGGGGTATTCTACGAGGCTACACCTTC. This chain uses TRBV7-2 with TRBJ1-2; D possibly corresponds to TRBD1 (5 bases). Germline CDR1 is SGHTA and CDR2 is FQGNSA. CDR3 size: 13 residues. V gave up 8 bases and J gave up 8 bases, with 18 bases separating them.

This clone was found once. This chain links TRBV6-1 with TRBJ2-1, with TRBD2 identical over 14 bases. Germline assignment: CDR1 MNHNS and CDR2 SASEGT. This CDR3 region has 15 residues. The ends lost 6 bases at V and 8 bases at J; junction bases unmatched: 6. In DNA, the CDR3 is TGTGCCAGCAGCCCCCGGACTAGCGGGAGGTATGAGCAGTTCTTC. This translates into CASSPRTSGRYEQFF.

The CDR3 nucleotides are TGTGCCAGCAGTTACTCCGGCAGTACAACCTACTTC. Translated: CASSYSGSTTYF. The rearrangement joins TRBV6-5 to TRBJ2-7, with D uncertain. Germline V lookup: CDR1 MNHEY, CDR2 SVGAGI. The CDR3 length is 12 residues. V was cut by 0 bases and J by 13 bases, with 13 bases left in between.

This clone has a single count. Other DNA sequences in the sample encode the same CDR3. This chain uses TRBV6-5 with TRBJ2-7, with no clear D. Trimming took 6 bases from V and 3 from J, leaving 6 bases between them. The germline CDR1 and CDR2 sequences are MNHEY and SVGAGI. CDR3 length: 11 residues. The CDR3 sequence: CASSPSYEQYF. As DNA, the CDR3 is TGTGCCAGCAGCCCCAGCTACGAGCAGTACTTC.

The gene calls are TRBV7-7 and TRBJ2-7, with 12 bases fitting TRBD2. V trimming: 2 bases; J trimming: 6 bases; junction bases outside the gene matches: 5. The CDR3 extends over 15 amino acids. Germline V gives CDR1 SSHAT, CDR2 FNYEAQ (reference sequence). The CDR3, as DNA: TGTGCCAGCAGCTTAAGACTAGCGGGAGCGTCCGAGCAGTACTTC. This translates into CASSLRLAGASEQYF.

This clone was seen a few times. The rearrangement uses TRBV30 and TRBJ1-1; weak D call: TRBD1 (5 bases). This CDR3 is built from 13 residues. Trimming shortened V by 5 bases and J by 0 bases, and 10 bases separated the two germline ends. Germline CDR1 GTSNPN, CDR2 SVGIG (reference sequence). The CDR3 DNA reads as TGTGCCTGGGGTAGGGGAATGAACACTGAAGCTTTCTTT. It yields the protein CAWGRGMNTEAFF.

This chain links TRBV7-3 with TRBJ2-1; D might be TRBD1 or TRBD2, each matching 5 bases. Germline V lookup: CDR1 SGHTA, CDR2 FQGTGA. V gave up 3 bases and J gave up 8 bases, with 17 bases separating them. The CDR3 contains 15 residues. The CDR3 coding sequence is TGTGCCAGCAGCTTTGGGGGTTCGGAAGTGGATGAGCAGTTCTTC. Translating it yields CASSFGGSEVDEQFF. Looking up the rest from reference TRBV7-3 and TRBJ2-1 gives the full variable domain: GAGVSQTPSNKVTEKGKYVELRCDPISGHTALYWYRQSLGQGPEFLIYFQGTGAADDSGLPNDRFFAVRPEGSVSTLKIQRTERGDSAVYLCASSFGGSEVDEQFFGPGTRLTVL.

V and J are TRBV9 and TRBJ2-3, with 7 bases fitting TRBD2. Trimming took 3 bases from V and 3 from J; bases not matched to a gene: 7. CDR3 length: 15 residues. Germline V CDR1 and CDR2: SGDLS, YYNGEE. CDR3 sequence reads: CASSGPSGPTDTQYF. The CDR3 DNA follows: TGTGCCAGCAGCGGACCTAGCGGCCCTACAGATACGCAGTATTTT.

The rearrangement joins TRBV18 to TRBJ2-1, with D perhaps TRBD2 (6 bases). The ends were cut back, 3 bases at V and 2 bases at J, with 11 bases in the middle. This CDR3 comprises 15 residues. The germline V gene encodes CDR1 KGHSH and CDR2 LQKENI. The CDR3 DNA reads as TGTGCCAGCTCACCGATACCGGGGGCCTACAATGAGCAGTTCTTC. Translating it yields CASSPIPGAYNEQFF.

This clone was observed once. The gene calls are TRBV18 and TRBJ1-1; D may be TRBD1 (5 bases). The V gene's germline CDR1 is KGHSH and CDR2 LQKENI. The CDR3 loop spans 15 amino acids. Trimming removed 3 bases from V and 4 bases from J, with 15 bases in between. The CDR3 reads CASSPNVGGGTEAFF. CDR3 coding DNA: TGTGCCAGCTCACCCAACGTCGGGGGGGGCACTGAAGCTTTCTTT.

This clone has more than one count but fewer than ten. Other DNA sequences within the sample encode an identical CDR3. The CDR3: CATSRGGTEAFF. The CDR3 DNA sequence: TGTGCCACCAGCAGGGGTGGCACTGAAGCTTTCTTT. The chain joins TRBV15 to TRBJ1-1, with unresolved D. CDR1 LNHNV and CDR2 YYDKDF come from the germline V gene (reference sequence). Trimming left V 3 bases short and J 4 bases short, with 6 bases between. There are 12 residues in the CDR3.

This clone was detected a few times. J is TRBJ1-1 and V is TRBV7-9; weak D call: TRBD1 (5 bases). The CDR3 spans 14 residues. In germline, CDR1 is SEHNR, CDR2 FQNEAQ (reference sequence). Trimming removed 0 bases from V and 3 bases from J, with 8 bases in between. The CDR3 region has the DNA TGTGCCAGCAGCTTAGCAGAGGGGCACACTGAAGCTTTCTTT. Translated: CASSLAEGHTEAFF.